Sequencing of this T cell receptor (beta chain) was carried out in a study of T cells in Graves' hyperthyroidism and ophthalmopathy. General study findings and limits: Blood also held most thyroid clonotypes expanded beyond 0.001. In simple terms, a model built on 13 V-J features told ophthalmopathy apart from stable hyperthyroidism.

This clonotype was picked up many times. Its antigen is as yet unknown. The TCR beta CDR3 regions underwent amplification using RNA transcripts as the source. The TCR CDR3 first-round RT-PCR relied on the HTBI primer set. MiXCR, run by TCRdb on the multiplex PCR reads, gives a single entry per CDR3 protein. The sample consists of around 620,000 distinct CDR3 sequences, 35% to 55% of them appearing once. The CDR3 is 16 amino acids. CDR1 is SGHDT and CDR2 is YYEEEE in the germline V gene. The J segment lost 3 bases and the V segment lost 1 base, leaving 10 bases of the junction unmatched. The specimen was peripheral blood or thyroid tissue (not recorded which). The source of this sequence is an adult woman with Graves' disease, either hyperthyroidism or ophthalmopathy (not recorded which). The V and J genes are TRBV5-6 and TRBJ2-7, with TRBD2 matching 7 bases. The CDR3 loop reads CASSLLPTSSLYEQYF. CDR3 DNA: TGTGCCAGCAGCTTGCTTCCGACTAGCAGCCTCTACGAGCAGTACTTC.